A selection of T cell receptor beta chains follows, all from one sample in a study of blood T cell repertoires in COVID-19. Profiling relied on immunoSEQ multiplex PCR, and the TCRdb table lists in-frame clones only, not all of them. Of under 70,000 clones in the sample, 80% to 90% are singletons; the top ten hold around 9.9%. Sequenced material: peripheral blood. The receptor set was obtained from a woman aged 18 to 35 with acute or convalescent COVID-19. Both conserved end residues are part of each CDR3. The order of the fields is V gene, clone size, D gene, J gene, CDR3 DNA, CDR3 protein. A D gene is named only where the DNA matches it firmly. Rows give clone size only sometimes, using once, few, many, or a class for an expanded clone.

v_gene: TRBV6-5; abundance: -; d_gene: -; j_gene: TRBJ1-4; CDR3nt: TGTGCCAGCAGTTACCCCCCTGACAGAACCTGGGGACTGTTTTTT; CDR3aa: CASSYPPDRTWGLFF
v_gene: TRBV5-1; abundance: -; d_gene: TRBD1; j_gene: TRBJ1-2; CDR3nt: TGCGCCAGCAGCCCGGAGCCGGGACAGGGAGGGTATGGCTACACCTTC; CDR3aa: CASSPEPGQGGYGYTF
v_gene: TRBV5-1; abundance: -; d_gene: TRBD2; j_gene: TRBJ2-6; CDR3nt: TGCGCCAGCAGGTCGGGACTAGGTACCAACGTCCTGACTTTC; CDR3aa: CASRSGLGTNVLTF
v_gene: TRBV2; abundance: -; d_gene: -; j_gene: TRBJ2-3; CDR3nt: TGTGCCAGCAGGAAATGGACTACGCGGACAGATACGCAGTATTTT; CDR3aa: CASRKWTTRTDTQYF
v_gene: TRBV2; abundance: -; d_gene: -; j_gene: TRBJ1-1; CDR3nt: TGTGCCAGCAGTGATTTCGGGATTCCGAACACTGAAGCTTTCTTT; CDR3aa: CASSDFGIPNTEAFF
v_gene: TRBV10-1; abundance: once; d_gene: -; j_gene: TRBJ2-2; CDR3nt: TGCGCCAGCAGTGAGTCTAGCGGTTCTGGCACCGGGGAGCTGTTTTTT; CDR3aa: CASSESSGSGTGELFF
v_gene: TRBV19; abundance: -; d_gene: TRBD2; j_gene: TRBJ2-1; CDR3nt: TGTGCCAGTAGCCGCGGGGGTGACTACAATGAGCAGTTCTTC; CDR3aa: CASSRGGDYNEQFF
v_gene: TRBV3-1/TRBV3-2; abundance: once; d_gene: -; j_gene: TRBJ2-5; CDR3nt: TGTGCCAGCAGCCAAGGGACAGTGGTTGAGACCCAGTACTTC; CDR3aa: CASSQGTVVETQYF
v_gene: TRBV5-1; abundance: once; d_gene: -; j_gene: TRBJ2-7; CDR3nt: TGCGCCAGCAGCCTCCTCGGGTACGAGCAGTACTTC; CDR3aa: CASSLLGYEQYF
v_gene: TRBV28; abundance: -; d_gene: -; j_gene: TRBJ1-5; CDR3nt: TGTGCCAGCAGCCTACCGAACCGCGAAACTCGCCAGCCCCAGCATTTT; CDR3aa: CASSLPNRETRQPQHF
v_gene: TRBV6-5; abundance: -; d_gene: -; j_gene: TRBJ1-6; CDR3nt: TGTGCCAGCAGCCGAAGCCCCAATTCACCCCTCCACTTT; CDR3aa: CASSRSPNSPLHF
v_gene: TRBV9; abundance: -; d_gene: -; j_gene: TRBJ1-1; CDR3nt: TGTGCCAGCAGCATCGGCGGGCTCTCCTTTCGGAACACTGAAGCTTTCTTT; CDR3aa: CASSIGGLSFRNTEAFF
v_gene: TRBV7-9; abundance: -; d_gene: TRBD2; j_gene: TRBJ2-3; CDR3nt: TGTGCCACCGGGGGCACGGGGGGGTCGGAGAAGCAGTATTTT; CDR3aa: CATGGTGGSEKQYF
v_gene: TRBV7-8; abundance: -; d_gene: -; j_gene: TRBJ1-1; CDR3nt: TGTGCCAGCAGCTTATCTGTACAGATGAACACTGAAGCTTTCTTT; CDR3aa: CASSLSVQMNTEAFF
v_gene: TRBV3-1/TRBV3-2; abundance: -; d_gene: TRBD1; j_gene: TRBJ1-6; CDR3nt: TGTGCCAGCAGCCCTCGGGACAGTAATTCACCCCTCCACTTT; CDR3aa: CASSPRDSNSPLHF
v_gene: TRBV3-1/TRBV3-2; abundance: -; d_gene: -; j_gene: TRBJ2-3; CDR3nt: TGTGCCAGCAGCCAAGCGGGATCAGGAGATACGCAGTATTTT; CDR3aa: CASSQAGSGDTQYF
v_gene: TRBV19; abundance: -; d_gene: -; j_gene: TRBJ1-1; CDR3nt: TGTGCCAGTAGCCACAGGAGTTTCAGAGAGTCCCTGGGGGGTGAAGCTTTCTTT; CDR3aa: CASSHRSFRESLGGEAFF
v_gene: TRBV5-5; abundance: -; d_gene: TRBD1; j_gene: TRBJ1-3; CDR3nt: TGTGCCAGCAGCCCTACGGGTACAGGGGCTGGAAACACCATATATTTT; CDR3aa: CASSPTGTGAGNTIYF
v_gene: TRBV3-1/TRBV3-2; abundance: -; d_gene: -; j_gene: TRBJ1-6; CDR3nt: TGTGCCAGCAGCCAAGATCCTGGAGGGTTCTCCTATAATTCACCCCTCCACTTT; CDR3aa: CASSQDPGGFSYNSPLHF
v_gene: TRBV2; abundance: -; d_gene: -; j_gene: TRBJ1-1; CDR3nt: TGTGCCAGCAGTGATATGGGGCGGTTCACTGAAGCTTTCTTT; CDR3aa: CASSDMGRFTEAFF
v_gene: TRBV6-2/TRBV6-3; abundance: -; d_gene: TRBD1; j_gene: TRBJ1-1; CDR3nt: TGTGCCAGCAGTTCACCCCGGGACAGCTACACTGAAGCTTTCTTT; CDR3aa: CASSSPRDSYTEAFF
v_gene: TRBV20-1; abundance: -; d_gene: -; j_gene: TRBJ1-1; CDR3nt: TGCAGTGCCAGTGGACAGACGATGAACACTGAAGCTTTCTTT; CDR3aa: CSASGQTMNTEAFF
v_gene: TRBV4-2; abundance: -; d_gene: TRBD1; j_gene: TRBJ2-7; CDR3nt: TGTGCCAGCAGCCAGGAACCGGGACAGAGCTCCTACGAGCAGTACTTC; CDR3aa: CASSQEPGQSSYEQYF
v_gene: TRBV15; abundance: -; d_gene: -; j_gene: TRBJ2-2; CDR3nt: TGTGCCACCGGGGGGGGCTCGGACACCGGGGAGCTGTTTTTT; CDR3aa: CATGGGSDTGELFF
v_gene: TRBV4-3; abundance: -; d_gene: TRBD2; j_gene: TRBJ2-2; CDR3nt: TGCGCCAGCAGCCAAGGCCAGCGGGAGATCGGGGAGCTGTTTTTT; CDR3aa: CASSQGQREIGELFF
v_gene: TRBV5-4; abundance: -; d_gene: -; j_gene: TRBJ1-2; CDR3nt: TGTGCCAGCAGCTTGGCCCTAGCCTCCGGGGGGGGCTACACCTTC; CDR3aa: CASSLALASGGGYTF
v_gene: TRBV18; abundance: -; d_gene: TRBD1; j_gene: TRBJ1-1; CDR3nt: TGTGCCAGCTCAGCGGACAGGGATGAAGCTTTCTTT; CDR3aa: CASSADRDEAFF
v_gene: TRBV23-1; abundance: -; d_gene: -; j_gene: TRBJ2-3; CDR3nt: TGCGCCAGCAGTCAATGTGCAGCTACTACTAGCACAGATACGCAGTATTTT; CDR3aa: CASSQCAATTSTDTQYF
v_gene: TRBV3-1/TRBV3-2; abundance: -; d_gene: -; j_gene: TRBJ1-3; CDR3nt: TGTGCCAGCAGCCAAGGCGCTGTCTCTGGAAACACCATATATTTT; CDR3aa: CASSQGAVSGNTIYF
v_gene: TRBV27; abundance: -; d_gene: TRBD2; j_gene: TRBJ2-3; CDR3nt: TGTGCCAGCAGACGACGGGGGGGCCAGCACACAGATACGCAGTATTTT; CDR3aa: CASRRRGGQHTDTQYF
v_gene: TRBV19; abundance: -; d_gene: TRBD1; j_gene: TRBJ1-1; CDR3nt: TGTGCCAGTAGCACCCGTCCCGGGACAGGGATCAACACTGAAGCTTTCTTT; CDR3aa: CASSTRPGTGINTEAFF
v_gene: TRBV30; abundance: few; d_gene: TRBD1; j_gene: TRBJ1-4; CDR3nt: TGTGCCTGGAGTACAGGGGGTGGCTCTAATGAAAAACTGTTTTTT; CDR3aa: CAWSTGGGSNEKLFF
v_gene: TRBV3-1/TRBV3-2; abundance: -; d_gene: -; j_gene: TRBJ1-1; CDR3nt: TGTGCCAGCAGCTCAGGTTACACTGAAGCTTTCTTT; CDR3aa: CASSSGYTEAFF
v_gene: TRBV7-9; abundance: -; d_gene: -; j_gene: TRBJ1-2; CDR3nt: TGTGCCAGCAGCTTCCATGACAGCTATGGCTACACCTTC; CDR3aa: CASSFHDSYGYTF
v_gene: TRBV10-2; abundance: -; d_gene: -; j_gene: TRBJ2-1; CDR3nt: TGCGCCAGCAGTATCGGGACACCTCTCGTTAACAATGAGCAGTTCTTC; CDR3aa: CASSIGTPLVNNEQFF
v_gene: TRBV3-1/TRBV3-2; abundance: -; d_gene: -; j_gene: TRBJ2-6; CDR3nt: TGTGCCAGCAGCCGAGGCCACTCTGGGGCCAACGTCCTGACTTTC; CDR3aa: CASSRGHSGANVLTF
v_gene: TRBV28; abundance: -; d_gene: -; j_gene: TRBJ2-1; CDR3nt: TGTGCCAGCAGTTTAATTCTAGTAGACAATGAGCAGTTCTTC; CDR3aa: CASSLILVDNEQFF
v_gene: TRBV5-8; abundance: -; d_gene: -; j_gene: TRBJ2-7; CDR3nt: TGTGCCAGCAGCTTGGCCCGCGCTAAGCAGTACTTC; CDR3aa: CASSLARAKQYF
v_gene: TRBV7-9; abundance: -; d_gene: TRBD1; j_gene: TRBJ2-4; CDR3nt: TGTGCCAGCAGCCCAGGGACAGGGGTCCCTTTAGCCAAAAACATTCAGTACTTC; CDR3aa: CASSPGTGVPLAKNIQYF
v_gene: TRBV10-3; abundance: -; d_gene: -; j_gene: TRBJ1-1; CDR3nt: TGTGCCATCAGTACAGGGTTAAGCACTGAAGCTTTCTTT; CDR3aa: CAISTGLSTEAFF
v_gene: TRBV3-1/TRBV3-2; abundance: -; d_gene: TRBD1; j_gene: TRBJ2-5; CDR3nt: TGTGCCAGCAGCACGGGACAGGAGCAAGAGACCCAGTACTTC; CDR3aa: CASSTGQEQETQYF
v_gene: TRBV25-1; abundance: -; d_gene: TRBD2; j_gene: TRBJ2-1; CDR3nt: TGTGCCAGCAGTGAATTTGCTAGCGGGATATTCGATGAGCAGTTCTTC; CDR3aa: CASSEFASGIFDEQFF
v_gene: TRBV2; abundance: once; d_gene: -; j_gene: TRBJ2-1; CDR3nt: TGTGCCAGCAGTGACGCTAGCGCTTTAAGCTCCTACAATGAGCAGTTCTTC; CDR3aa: CASSDASALSSYNEQFF
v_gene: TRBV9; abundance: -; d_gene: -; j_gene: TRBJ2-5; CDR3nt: TGTGCCAGCAGCGTAGGGGGTGGGAGGCAAGAGACCCAGTACTTC; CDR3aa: CASSVGGGRQETQYF